The subject of this entry is one TCR beta chain. These data belong to a study of preoperative IRX-2 immunotherapy in early breast cancer. V shed 6 bases and J shed 4 bases, with 12 bases lying between them. The length of the CDR3 is 13 residues. Germline-derived CDR1 and CDR2 are MNHGY and SAAAGT. The treatment here: preoperative locoregional IRX-2 cytokine immunotherapy. Patients received preoperative, locoregional IRX-2 cytokine immunotherapy in a phase Ib study. Produced via immunoSEQ multiplex PCR; TCRdb's table is partial and in-frame only. The sample carries 15,000 to 25,000 clones, roughly 80% recorded once.

This chain uses TRBV6-8 with TRBJ1-2; tentative D call: TRBD1 (5 bases). The input for sequencing was lymph node tissue, taken after IRX-2 immunotherapy. The receptor comes from a human donor with breast cancer. The CDR3 DNA sequence: TGTGCCAGCAGCCAGGGACGGATCTATGGCTACACCTTC. This encodes CASSQGRIYGYTF.